This T cell receptor beta chain stems from a study of TIL therapy for anti-PD-1-resistant metastatic lung cancer. The immunoSEQ assay was v3. The method was immunoSEQ multiplex PCR; TCRdb's version includes in-frame clones alone and lacks a portion of them. The sample lists under 3,000 clones, around 67% seen once, with around 15% in the top ten. This CDR3 is 16 amino acids long. With V trimmed by 5 bases and J by 0 bases, 7 bases remained unmatched. Germline V gene sequence: CDR1 SGHVS, CDR2 FNYEAQ. Documented time point: pre-treatment sample, taken before nivolumab and TIL therapy. Tumor tissue came from excised metastases, mostly pleural nodules or supraclavicular lymph nodes.

The genes are TRBV7-6 and TRBJ1-3; TRBD1 agrees at 7 bases. The starting material was tumor tissue, obtained at baseline. The TCR comes from a person aged 25-85 years with non-small cell lung cancer. Some clones in this sample may be carry-over from other donors' samples. CDR3 sequence: CASSPGQLFSGNTIYF. The CDR3, as DNA: TGTGCCAGCAGCCCGGGACAGCTCTTCTCTGGAAACACCATATATTTT. The full variable domain, completed using reference TRBV7-6 and TRBJ1-3, is GAGVSQSPRYKVTKRGQDVALRCDPISGHVSLYWYRQALGQGPEFLTYFNYEAQQDKSGLPNDRFSAERPEGSISTLTIQRTEQRDSAMYRCASSPGQLFSGNTIYFGEGSWLTVV.